This T cell receptor beta chain was sequenced during a study of blood T cell repertoires in COVID-19. There are 17 residues in the CDR3. Trimming removed 3 bases from V and 1 base from J, with 17 bases in between. Germline CDR1 is KGHDR and CDR2 is SFDVKD. Assay used: immunoSEQ multiplex PCR; TCRdb lists only in-frame clones, some missing. This sample has fewer than 70,000 clones, with 78% found just once. This TCR came from a human donor in a cohort sampled during active COVID-19. Sequencing was carried out using peripheral blood. The chain couples TRBV24-1 to TRBJ1-1; D gene unclear. CDR3 sequence: CATSDPGPYLGNTEAFF. CDR3 nucleotide sequence: TGTGCCACCAGTGATCCGGGTCCCTACCTAGGGAACACTGAAGCTTTCTTT.